This TCR beta chain emerged from a study of blood T cell repertoires in COVID-19. Trimming removed 2 bases at V and 5 bases at J, with 7 bases between. Germline CDR1 reads MNHEY; CDR2 reads SVGEGT. The CDR3 has 13 amino acids. Using immunoSEQ multiplex PCR, the repertoire was profiled, and TCRdb retains in-frame clones only, with some absent. There are around 70,000 clones in the sample; 82% occur only once, and just over 6.5% lies in the top ten. This chain connects TRBV6-2 or TRBV6-3 to TRBJ1-5, with D tentatively TRBD1 (5 bases). This TCR was recovered from a man in his sixties with acute or convalescent COVID-19. The sequencing sample was made of peripheral blood. CDR3 residues: CASSYDSHQPQHF. CDR3 sequence (DNA): TGTGCCAGCAGTTACGACAGTCATCAGCCCCAGCATTTT.